The rows below give T cell receptor beta chains drawn from one sample of a study of T cell responses to AZD1222 COVID-19 vaccine. TCRdb's copy holds only in-frame clones and misses some; the assay was immunoSEQ multiplex PCR. This table holds some 120,000 clones, 90% found once. Source: peripheral blood, taken on day 0 of AZD1222 vaccination. The receptors were sampled from an adult in good health. CDR3s include the opening cysteine and the closing phenylalanine or tryptophan. The D gene is left open where the match is weak. Not every row has a clone size; where given, it reads once, few, many or a size class.

clone_size	v_call	d_call	j_call	cdr3_aa	cdr3_nt
-	TRBV28	-	TRBJ1-5	CASSFSGEGNQPQHF	TGTGCCAGCAGTTTCTCCGGAGAGGGGAATCAGCCCCAGCATTTT
-	TRBV4-2	TRBD2	TRBJ2-7	CASSQDGRGDLSYEQYF	TGTGCCAGCAGCCAAGATGGTCGGGGGGATCTGTCCTACGAGCAGTACTTC
-	TRBV18	-	TRBJ1-5	CASSLTGGNQPQHF	TGTGCCAGCTCCTTGACAGGCGGCAATCAGCCCCAGCATTTT
-	TRBV11-2	TRBD2	TRBJ2-7	CASRRTSGSSYEQYF	TGTGCCAGCAGACGGACTAGCGGGAGCTCCTACGAGCAGTACTTC
-	TRBV28	-	TRBJ2-5	CASRKGTHQETQYF	TGTGCCAGCAGAAAAGGGACACACCAAGAGACCCAGTACTTC
once	TRBV6-1	-	TRBJ1-2	CASSERGYGYTF	TGTGCCAGCAGTGAACGGGGCTATGGCTACACCTTC
-	TRBV28	TRBD1	TRBJ1-1	CASTDGQGTFF	TGTGCCAGCACCGACGGACAGGGAACTTTCTTT
-	TRBV5-4	-	TRBJ2-2	CASSLAGELFF	TGTGCCAGCAGCTTGGCCGGGGAGCTGTTTTTT
once	TRBV7-2	TRBD1	TRBJ2-5	CASSPDRGQETQYF	TGTGCCAGCAGCCCCGACAGGGGCCAAGAGACCCAGTACTTC
once	TRBV28	TRBD1	TRBJ1-2	CASSLGTGGANYGYTF	TGTGCCAGCAGTTTAGGGACAGGGGGAGCTAACTATGGCTACACCTTC
-	TRBV19	-	TRBJ1-5	CASSIGPYSNQPQHF	TGTGCCAGTAGTATAGGACCTTATAGCAATCAGCCCCAGCATTTT
-	TRBV6-5	TRBD1	TRBJ1-1	CASSPGDRGSEAFF	TGTGCCAGCAGTCCGGGGGACAGGGGATCAGAAGCTTTCTTT
-	TRBV19	-	TRBJ1-5	CATSVGGSGRGNQPQHF	TGTGCCACCTCAGTTGGGGGGTCCGGGAGGGGTAATCAGCCCCAGCATTTT
-	TRBV6-2/TRBV6-3	TRBD2	TRBJ2-2	CASSQPLTSGKSGELFF	TGTGCCAGCAGTCAACCCCTGACTAGCGGGAAAAGCGGGGAGCTGTTTTTT
-	TRBV13	TRBD1	TRBJ2-5	CASSRDRGRETQYF	TGTGCCAGCAGCCGGGACAGGGGGCGGGAGACCCAGTACTTC
-	TRBV5-1	TRBD1	TRBJ2-7	CASSLETGGTYEQYF	TGCGCCAGCAGCTTGGAGACAGGGGGGACCTACGAGCAGTACTTC
-	TRBV2	TRBD1	TRBJ2-3	CASRGDRLGSGTQYF	TGTGCCAGCAGGGGGGACAGGTTAGGAAGTGGTACGCAGTATTTT